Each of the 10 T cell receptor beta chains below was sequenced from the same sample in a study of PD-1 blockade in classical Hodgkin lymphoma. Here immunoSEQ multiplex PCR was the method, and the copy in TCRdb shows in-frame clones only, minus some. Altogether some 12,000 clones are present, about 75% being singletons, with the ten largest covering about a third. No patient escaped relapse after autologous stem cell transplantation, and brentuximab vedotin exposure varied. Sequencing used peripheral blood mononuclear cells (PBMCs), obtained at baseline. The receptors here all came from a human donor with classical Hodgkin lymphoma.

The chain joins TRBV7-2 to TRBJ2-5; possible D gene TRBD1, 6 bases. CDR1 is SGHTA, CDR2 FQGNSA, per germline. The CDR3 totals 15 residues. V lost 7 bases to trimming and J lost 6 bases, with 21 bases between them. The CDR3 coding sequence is TGTGCCAGCACCTCAGGTGGGGGCGTTGAAAAGACCCAGTACTTC. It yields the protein CASTSGGGVEKTQYF.

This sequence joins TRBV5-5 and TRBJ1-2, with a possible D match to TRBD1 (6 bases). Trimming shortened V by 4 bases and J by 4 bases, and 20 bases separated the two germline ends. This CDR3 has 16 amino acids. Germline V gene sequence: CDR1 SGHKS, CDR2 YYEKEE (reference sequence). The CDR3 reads CASSPEGTSGAYGYTF. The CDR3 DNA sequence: TGTGCCAGCAGCCCTGAGGGCACCTCAGGGGCCTATGGCTACACCTTC.

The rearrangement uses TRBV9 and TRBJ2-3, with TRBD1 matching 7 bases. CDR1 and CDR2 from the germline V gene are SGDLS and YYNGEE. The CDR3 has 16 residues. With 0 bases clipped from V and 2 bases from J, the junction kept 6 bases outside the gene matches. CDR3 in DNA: TGTGCCAGCAGCGTAGTGGGACAGATTAACACAGATACGCAGTATTTT. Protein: CASSVVGQINTDTQYF.

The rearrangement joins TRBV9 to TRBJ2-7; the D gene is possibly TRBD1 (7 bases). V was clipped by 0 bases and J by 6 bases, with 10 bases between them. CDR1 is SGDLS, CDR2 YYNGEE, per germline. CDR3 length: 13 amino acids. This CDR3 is CASSVDQGGEQYF. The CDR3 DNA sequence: TGTGCCAGCAGCGTAGATCAGGGGGGCGAGCAGTACTTC.

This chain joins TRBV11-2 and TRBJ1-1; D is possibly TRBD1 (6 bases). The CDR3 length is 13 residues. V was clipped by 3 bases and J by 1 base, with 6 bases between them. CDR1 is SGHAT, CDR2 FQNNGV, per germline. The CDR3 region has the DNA TGTGCCAGCAGCTTGGGACAGAACACTGAAGCTTTCTTT. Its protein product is CASSLGQNTEAFF.

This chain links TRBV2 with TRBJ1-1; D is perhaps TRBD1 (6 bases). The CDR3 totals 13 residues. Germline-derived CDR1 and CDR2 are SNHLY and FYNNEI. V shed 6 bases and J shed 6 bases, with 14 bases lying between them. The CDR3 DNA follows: TGTGCCAGCAGGTGGGACAAAGGTCCTGAAGCTTTCTTT. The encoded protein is CASRWDKGPEAFF.

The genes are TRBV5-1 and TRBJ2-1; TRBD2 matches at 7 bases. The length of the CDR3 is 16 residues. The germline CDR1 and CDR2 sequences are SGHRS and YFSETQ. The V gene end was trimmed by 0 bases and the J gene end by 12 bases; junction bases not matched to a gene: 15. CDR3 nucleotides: TGCGCCAGCAGCTTGGCCGGGGGGACTCCCGAAACCGGGCAGTTCTTC. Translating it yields CASSLAGGTPETGQFF.

CDR3 nucleotides: TGTGCCAGCAGCCATACAGGGGTCTCTGGAAACACCATATATTTT. Its translation: CASSHTGVSGNTIYF. This sequence joins TRBV4-2 and TRBJ1-3; TRBD1 matches 7 bases. CDR1 LGHNA and CDR2 YNFKEQ come from the germline V gene. The ends lost 3 bases at V and 0 bases at J; junction bases unmatched: 2. The CDR3 is 15 residues long.

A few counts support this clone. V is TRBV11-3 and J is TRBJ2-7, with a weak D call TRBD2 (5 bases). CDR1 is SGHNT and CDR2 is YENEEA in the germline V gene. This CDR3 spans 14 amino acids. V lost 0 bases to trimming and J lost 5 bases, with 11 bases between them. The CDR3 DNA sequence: TGTGCCAGCAGCTTAGATGGAGGAGAGGACGAGCAGTACTTC. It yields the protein CASSLDGGEDEQYF.

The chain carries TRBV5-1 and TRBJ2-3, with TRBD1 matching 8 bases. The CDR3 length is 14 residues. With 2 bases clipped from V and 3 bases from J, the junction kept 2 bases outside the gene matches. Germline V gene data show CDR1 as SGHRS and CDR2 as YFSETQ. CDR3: CASSFGQGTDTQYF. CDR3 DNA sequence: TGCGCCAGCAGCTTCGGACAGGGTACAGATACGCAGTATTTT.